A selection of T cell receptor beta chains follows, all from one sample in a study of cytomegalovirus exposure and HLA in healthy donors. TCRdb's table, derived via immunoSEQ multiplex PCR, lists solely in-frame clones and lacks some. The data contain under 200,000 clones, around 84% of them seen just once; the ten biggest clones take up 2.5% to 3.5%. The specimen was PBMCs. These receptors came from a woman between 35 and 50 years old in good health and CMV-seronegative. The CDR3 runs from the conserved cysteine through the conserved F or W. A D gene is named only where the DNA matches it firmly. Clone size is given for some rows only: seen once, a few or many times, or a class if the clone is expanded.

abundance,v_gene,d_gene,j_gene,CDR3nt,CDR3aa
-,TRBV7-2,-,TRBJ1-1,TGTGCCAGCAGCTTTTTCTCCCCCCCAGGCCACACTGAAGCTTTCTTT,CASSFFSPPGHTEAFF
-,TRBV5-5,TRBD1,TRBJ1-2,TGTGCCAGCAGCTTGCGGACAGGGGACGGCGGATACTATGGCTACACCTTC,CASSLRTGDGGYYGYTF
once,TRBV6-1,-,TRBJ1-3,TGTGCCACCTCCATACAGGGCTTCTCTGGAAACACCATATATTTT,CATSIQGFSGNTIYF
-,TRBV7-2,TRBD1,TRBJ1-3,TGTGCCAGCAGCTTCCGGACAGGGGGCATCGGTGGAAACACCATATATTTT,CASSFRTGGIGGNTIYF
-,TRBV7-9,TRBD1,TRBJ1-3,TGTGCCAGCAGCACTAGCGACAGGGGAACTGGAAACACCATATATTTT,CASSTSDRGTGNTIYF
-,TRBV5-1,-,TRBJ1-5,TGCGCCAGCAGCTTGGACGGGGATGATCAGCCCCAGCATTTT,CASSLDGDDQPQHF
-,TRBV2,-,TRBJ1-2,TGTGCCAGCAAGAAAGACGCTTCGACAGCCTCTATCGGTGGCTACACCTTC,CASKKDASTASIGGYTF
-,TRBV7-3,TRBD1,TRBJ2-1,TGTGCCAGCAGCTCTGGGACAGGCCACAATGAGCAGTTCTTC,CASSSGTGHNEQFF
-,TRBV5-1,-,TRBJ2-3,TGCGCCAGCAGACAGGATAGCACAGATACGCAGTATTTT,CASRQDSTDTQYF
-,TRBV28,-,TRBJ1-1,TGTGCCAGCAACCAAGACCGGCTAGGTCGGGCTTTCTTT,CASNQDRLGRAFF
-,TRBV19,-,TRBJ1-1,TGTGCCAGTAGTAACTGGGAGGGGAGGAACACTGAAGCTTTCTTT,CASSNWEGRNTEAFF
-,TRBV7-9,-,TRBJ1-5,TGTGCCAGCAGCTCTAGCGATCAAGGTAGAAATCAGCTCCAGCATTTT,CASSSSDQGRNQLQHF
-,TRBV18,TRBD1,TRBJ2-1,TGTGCCAGCTCCTCCCGGACAGGCGAGCAGTTCTTC,CASSSRTGEQFF
-,TRBV18,-,TRBJ2-3,TGTGCCAGCTTAAACGTGACTCCCCTCGGGGTTACGCAGTATTTT,CASLNVTPLGVTQYF
-,TRBV14,-,TRBJ2-5,TGTGCCAGCAGCCATTCAGGTCAAGAGACCCAGTACTTC,CASSHSGQETQYF
-,TRBV19,TRBD1,TRBJ1-1,TGTGCCAGTAGTCGCACAGGGGGGATTAACACTGAAGCTTTCTTT,CASSRTGGINTEAFF
-,TRBV5-1,-,TRBJ2-7,TGCGCCAGCAGCCACCTCGCAGGTGTTAATGGCGAGCAGTACTTC,CASSHLAGVNGEQYF
-,TRBV27,-,TRBJ2-3,TGTGCCACCTCCCCAGGGTCAGATACGCAGTATTTT,CATSPGSDTQYF
-,TRBV7-9,-,TRBJ1-2,TGTGCCAGCAGCTTACAGGGTTATGGCTACACCTTC,CASSLQGYGYTF
-,TRBV4-1,TRBD2,TRBJ2-1,TGCGCCAGCAGCCAAGGGGACTATGAACAGTTCTTC,CASSQGDYEQFF
few,TRBV5-1,-,TRBJ2-1,TGCGCCAGCAGCTTGTTCACCTACAATGAGCAGTTCTTC,CASSLFTYNEQFF
once,TRBV6-5,-,TRBJ2-2,TGTGCCAGCAGGCGGACAAGGAACACCGGGGAGCTGTTTTTT,CASRRTRNTGELFF
-,TRBV19,-,TRBJ1-5,TGTGCCAGTAGGAAAGACAGCGGCAATCAGCCCCAGCATTTT,CASRKDSGNQPQHF
-,TRBV13,TRBD2,TRBJ2-3,TGTGCCAGCAGCATCGGGACTAGCGTCGGGGATACGCAGTATTTT,CASSIGTSVGDTQYF
-,TRBV19,-,TRBJ1-1,TGTGCCAGTAGTATCCTACAGCCGGTTGTGGCTTTCTTT,CASSILQPVVAFF
-,TRBV18,TRBD2,TRBJ2-2,TGTGCCAGCTCACCTACTAGCGGGGAGTACACCGGGGAGCTGTTTTTT,CASSPTSGEYTGELFF
few,TRBV7-8,-,TRBJ1-2,TGTGCCAGCAGCTTAGGGCAGGATTATGGCTACACCTTC,CASSLGQDYGYTF
-,TRBV2,TRBD1,TRBJ1-4,TGTGCCAGCAGCGGACAGGGGGCAACTAATGAAAAACTGTTTTTT,CASSGQGATNEKLFF
-,TRBV5-5,-,TRBJ2-4,TGTGCCAGCAGCGAAAGTGACAGCCCTCAGTACTTC,CASSESDSPQYF
-,TRBV7-8,-,TRBJ1-5,TGTGCCAGCAGCCGCCAGGATTTCGGTCAGCCCCAGCATTTT,CASSRQDFGQPQHF
-,TRBV18,TRBD1,TRBJ1-1,TGTGCCAGCTCACCAGGGACAGGGGGCCTTACTGAAGCTTTCTTT,CASSPGTGGLTEAFF
-,TRBV5-4,TRBD1,TRBJ2-1,TGTGCCAGCAGTTCCGGGACAGTTTCCTACAATGAGCAGTTCTTC,CASSSGTVSYNEQFF
once,TRBV18,-,TRBJ2-3,TGTGCCAGCTCACCACCCACCCGCGCCTATACGCAGTATTTT,CASSPPTRAYTQYF
-,TRBV19,-,TRBJ2-7,TGTGCCAGTAGTATTGGAGGGGTTTCCTACGAGCAGTACTTC,CASSIGGVSYEQYF
-,TRBV5-8,-,TRBJ2-3,TGTGCCAGCAGCTTGCAGAGAGGAGATACGCAGTATTTT,CASSLQRGDTQYF
few,TRBV2,TRBD2,TRBJ2-1,TGTGCCAGCAGTACAGGTTTGAGCGGGGGGCGCGAGTTCTTC,CASSTGLSGGREFF
-,TRBV5-1,-,TRBJ2-5,TGCGCCAGCAGCTTGTCAGGGGCCCAAGAGACCCAGTACTTC,CASSLSGAQETQYF
once,TRBV5-6,-,TRBJ1-2,TGTGCCAGCAGCTTGGATGGGACTAGGTATGGCTACACCTTC,CASSLDGTRYGYTF
few,TRBV5-6,-,TRBJ2-1,TGTGCCAGCAGCTTCCCCGACGGGGTATCCTACAATGAGCAGTTCTTC,CASSFPDGVSYNEQFF
-,TRBV5-1,-,TRBJ2-7,TGCGCCAGCAGCTTGGTAGGGGACACCGACCTCAGTGAGCAGTACTTC,CASSLVGDTDLSEQYF
-,TRBV2,TRBD1,TRBJ2-1,TGTGCCAGCCGGCCAGGGGGCAATGAGCAGTTCTTC,CASRPGGNEQFF
-,TRBV7-9,TRBD1,TRBJ2-7,TGTGCCAGCAGCCCAACCCTCCGGCAGGGGGAAGTTTACGAGCAGTACTTC,CASSPTLRQGEVYEQYF
-,TRBV9,TRBD1,TRBJ1-1,TGTGCCAGCAGCGTAGCCCCCCGGACAGGGGTGAACACTGAAGCTTTCTTT,CASSVAPRTGVNTEAFF
-,TRBV7-9,TRBD1,TRBJ1-5,TGTGCCAGCAGCAGGACAGGACCAAATCAGCCCCAGCATTTT,CASSRTGPNQPQHF
-,TRBV2,TRBD1,TRBJ2-7,TGTGCCAGCGGGGACAGGGGACGATCCGAGCAGTACTTC,CASGDRGRSEQYF
-,TRBV2,-,TRBJ2-5,TGTGCCAGCAGTGGACGACTTGGATGGACCCAGTACTTC,CASSGRLGWTQYF
-,TRBV6-6,TRBD1,TRBJ1-5,TGTGCCAGCAGTTACGACAGGGGCAATCAGCCCCAGCATTTT,CASSYDRGNQPQHF
few,TRBV5-4,-,TRBJ2-3,TGTGCCAGCAGCTTGGGTCCTTCGGATACGCAGTATTTT,CASSLGPSDTQYF
-,TRBV4-1,-,TRBJ1-2,TGCGCCAGCAGCCAAGAATCGGGTATCTATGGCTACACCTTC,CASSQESGIYGYTF
once,TRBV11-2,-,TRBJ1-1,TGTGCCAGCAGCCTCTTTATTACCGGTGAAGCTTTCTTT,CASSLFITGEAFF
-,TRBV2,-,TRBJ1-2,TGTGCCAGCAGTGGAGGGGACTCCACAATCTACTATGGCTACACCTTC,CASSGGDSTIYYGYTF
-,TRBV2,TRBD1,TRBJ2-5,TGTGCCAGCAGTAAGGGGACAGGGGAGCGCCAAGAGACCCAGTACTTC,CASSKGTGERQETQYF
-,TRBV4-2,TRBD1,TRBJ2-7,TGTGCCAGCAGCCCATATGGGACAGGCGGAACATACGAGCAGTACTTC,CASSPYGTGGTYEQYF
-,TRBV5-1,TRBD2,TRBJ2-2,TGCGCCAGCAGCACTAGCGGGGGGAACACCGGGGAGCTGTTTTTT,CASSTSGGNTGELFF
-,TRBV19,-,TRBJ2-7,TGTGCCAGTAGTATAGATTTAGGACAAACCTACGAGCAGTACTTC,CASSIDLGQTYEQYF